This paragraph covers one T cell receptor beta chain sequence. Its antigen is currently unknown. The CDR3 contains 15 residues. Germline values: CDR1 SGHNT, CDR2 YYREEE (reference sequence). V shed 4 bases, J shed 5 bases, and the junction held 10 bases outside the gene matches. Assay used: immunoSEQ multiplex PCR; TCRdb lists only in-frame clones, some missing. Seen here are around 91,000 clones, roughly 86% observed once, and the top ten hold about 5.8%. The record originates from a study of cytotoxic CD8 clonotypes in ibrutinib-treated CLL. Study-level points and caveats: The study found baseline clonality above age-matched healthy donors, tracking circulating CD8+ T-cell counts. Public clonotypes were rare and shrank or held steady on treatment. In sustained-remission versus progressing patients, sampling times differed.

The rearrangement uses TRBV5-4 and TRBJ1-2, with 8 positions matching TRBD1. The clonotype was recovered from a human donor with chronic lymphocytic leukemia. Source: PBMCs, taken before ibrutinib treatment. This CDR3 reads CASSPDRGGNYGYTF. The CDR3 nucleotides read TGTGCCAGCAGCCCTGACAGGGGAGGCAATTATGGCTACACCTTC. Looking up the rest from reference TRBV5-4 and TRBJ1-2 gives the full variable domain: ETGVTQSPTHLIKTRGQQVTLRCSSQSGHNTVSWYQQALGQGPQFIFQYYREEENGRGNFPPRFSGLQFPNYSSELNVNALELDDSALYLCASSPDRGGNYGYTFGSGTRLTVV.